These 3 T cell receptor beta chains were sequenced from one sample in a study of metastatic and nonmetastatic thyroid tumors. Via MiXCR, TCRdb re-called the PCR reads. The repertoire includes approximately 32,000 clones, 18% of them detected once, and roughly a tenth sits in the top ten. Every patient was untreated before thyroid surgery. The sample comprised blood. The source of these receptors is a female donor with papillary thyroid cancer or a benign thyroid nodule (not recorded which). Some clones in this sample may be carry-over from other donors' samples.

This clone appeared many times. The chain uses TRBV20-1 and TRBJ1-1; no definite D call. Trimming left V 0 bases short and J 5 bases short, with 13 bases between. The germline V gene encodes CDR1 DFQATT and CDR2 SNEGSKA (reference sequence). The CDR3 consists of 14 residues. In DNA form, the CDR3 reads TGCAGTGCTAGAGACGCCTCGGGTTGGACTGAAGCTTTCTTT. Amino acids: CSARDASGWTEAFF.

The sample holds many counts of this clone. The chain carries TRBV11-2 and TRBJ2-3; 7 bases fit TRBD1. The CDR3 extends over 14 amino acids. V dropped 5 bases and J dropped 7; count of bases not matched to a gene: 9. Germline V gene data show CDR1 as SGHAT and CDR2 as FQNNGV. This CDR3 is CASSPVGGLNTQYF. CDR3 coding DNA: TGTGCCAGCAGCCCCGTAGGGGGCCTGAATACGCAGTATTTT.

The chain employs TRBV19 and TRBJ1-5; 8 bases line up with TRBD1. The J segment lost 0 bases and the V segment lost 5 bases, leaving 3 bases of the junction unmatched. The CDR3 has 15 amino acids. Germline assignment: CDR1 LNHDA and CDR2 SQIVND (reference sequence). The CDR3 spells CASSLDRDSNQPQHF. The CDR3 nucleotides are TGTGCCAGTAGTCTGGACAGGGATAGCAATCAGCCCCAGCATTTT.